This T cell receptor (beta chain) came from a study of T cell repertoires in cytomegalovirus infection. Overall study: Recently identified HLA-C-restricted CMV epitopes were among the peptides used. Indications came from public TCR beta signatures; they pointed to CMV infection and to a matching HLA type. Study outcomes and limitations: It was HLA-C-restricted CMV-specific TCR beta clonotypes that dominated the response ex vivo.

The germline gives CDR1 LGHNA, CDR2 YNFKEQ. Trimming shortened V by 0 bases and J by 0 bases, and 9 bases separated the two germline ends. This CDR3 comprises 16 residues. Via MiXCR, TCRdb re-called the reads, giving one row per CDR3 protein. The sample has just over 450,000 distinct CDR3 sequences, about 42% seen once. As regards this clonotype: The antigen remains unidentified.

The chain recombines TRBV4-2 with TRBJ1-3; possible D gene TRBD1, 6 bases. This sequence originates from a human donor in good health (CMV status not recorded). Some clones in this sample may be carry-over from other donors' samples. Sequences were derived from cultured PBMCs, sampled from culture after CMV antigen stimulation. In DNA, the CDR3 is TGTGCCAGCAGCCAAGAGACAGGACTCTCTGGAAACACCATATATTTT. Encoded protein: CASSQETGLSGNTIYF.